Presented here are 25 T cell receptor beta chains from one specimen sequenced in a study of T cell repertoires in cytomegalovirus infection. Their target antigens are unknown. Using its own MiXCR run on the reads, TCRdb lists one record per CDR3 protein. Found here are about 830,000 distinct CDR3 sequences, 32% of them singletons; the top ten hold 9.5% to 15%. Sequenced here: cultured CD8+ T cells from PBMCs, sampled from culture after CMV antigen stimulation. The receptors come from a human donor in good health (CMV status not recorded). Some clones in this sample may be carry-over from other donors' samples.

Ten or more counts support this clonotype. The chain is built from TRBV7-9 and TRBJ2-4; 7 nucleotides align to TRBD2. V gave up 4 bases and J gave up 9 bases; unmatched junction bases: 9. CDR3 size: 14 residues. Germline V lookup: CDR1 SEHNR, CDR2 FQNEAQ (reference sequence). The CDR3 nucleotides are TGTGCCAGCAGCTCGACGGGGGGAAAAGGCATTCAGTACTTC. This encodes CASSSTGGKGIQYF.

Worth noting for this clonotype: Given a much more abundant clone one base away, this may be a read error. The chain joins TRBV3-1 to TRBJ2-5; 7 bases agree with TRBD1. Germline V lookup: CDR1 LGHDT, CDR2 YNNKEL (reference sequence). The trim removed 4 bases at V and 0 bases at J, leaving 2 bases unmatched. The CDR3 is 14 amino acids. CDR3 nucleotide sequence: TGTGCCAGCAGCCCTACAGGGGACCAAGAGACCCAGTACTTC. Translated: CASSPTGDQETQYF.

The chain joins TRBV20-1 to TRBJ2-3, with a possible D match to TRBD2 (5 bases). The CDR3 has 17 residues. Trimming cost V 1 base and J 0 bases, with 17 bases left between them. Germline-derived CDR1 and CDR2 are DFQATT and SNEGSKA (reference sequence). This CDR3 reads CSARVAGATFSTDTQYF. The CDR3 DNA is TGCAGTGCTAGAGTTGCGGGTGCTACTTTTAGCACAGATACGCAGTATTTT.

In this sample, this clonotype turned up a few times. The chain uses TRBV2 and TRBJ1-5; the match to TRBD1 covers 8 bases. CDR3 size: 16 residues. The trim removed 6 bases at V and 6 bases at J, leaving 13 bases unmatched. CDR1 and CDR2 from the germline V gene are SNHLY and FYNNEI. The CDR3 region has the DNA TGTGCCAGCAGCTTCACGGACAGGGTGGGTAGTCAGCCCCAGCATTTT. Protein sequence: CASSFTDRVGSQPQHF.

The V gene is TRBV25-1, the J gene TRBJ1-6; D might be TRBD1 (5 bases). This CDR3 has 15 residues. Trimming removed 4 bases from V and 7 bases from J, with 14 bases in between. Germline CDR1 and CDR2: MGHDK and SYGVNS. CDR3 residues: CASSAGTPENSPLHF. DNA for the CDR3: TGTGCCAGCAGTGCTGGGACCCCAGAGAATTCACCCCTCCACTTT.

In this sample, this clonotype turned up a few times. The chain links TRBV6-2 or TRBV6-3 to TRBJ1-1; D not resolved. Germline V gene sequence: CDR1 MNHEY, CDR2 SVGEGT. The CDR3 totals 14 residues. Deletions cut 0 bases from V and 8 bases from J, with 13 bases between. This CDR3 is CASSYSRSGREAFF. The CDR3 nucleotides are TGTGCCAGCAGTTACTCTCGCTCGGGCAGGGAAGCTTTCTTT.

The V and J genes are TRBV27 and TRBJ2-5; D tentatively fits TRBD1 or TRBD2 (6 bases each). This CDR3 is built from 18 residues. Germline V lookup: CDR1 MNHEY, CDR2 SMNVEV (reference sequence). Deletions cut 0 bases from V and 7 bases from J, with 24 bases between. As DNA, the CDR3 is TGTGCCAGCAGTTTATCGGAGGGGGGAGGCATCCCCGGGTGGACCCAGTACTTC. The encoded protein is CASSLSEGGGIPGWTQYF.

This clonotype has at least ten counts. The CDR3 loop is CASSWWGEVDTIYF. In DNA, the CDR3 is TGTGCCAGCAGCTGGTGGGGGGAGGTGGACACCATATATTTT. The chain couples TRBV7-8 to TRBJ1-3; possibly TRBD1 for D (5 bases). This CDR3 has 14 amino acids. Looked up from germline, CDR1 is SGHVS and CDR2 is FQNEAQ. V was clipped by 4 bases and J by 8 bases, with 15 bases between them.

This clonotype was seen a few times. The rearrangement joins TRBV6-1 to TRBJ1-5; tentatively, D is TRBD1 (5 bases). Germline V CDR1 and CDR2: MNHNS, SASEGT. The CDR3 loop spans 13 amino acids. V was clipped by 7 bases and J by 9 bases, with 16 bases between them. In DNA form, the CDR3 reads TGTGCCAGCACCGGGGGGGGAGGCAGGCCCCAGCATTTT. Translated: CASTGGGGRPQHF.

The chain recombines TRBV2 with TRBJ1-1, with D maybe TRBD1 (5 bases). CDR3 length: 17 amino acids. CDR1 and CDR2 from the germline V gene are SNHLY and FYNNEI. With 4 bases removed from V and 1 base from J, the gap between germline ends came to 19 bases. In DNA form, the CDR3 reads TGTGCCAGCAGTGGTGGGACGGAAGCTATGTGGAACACTGAAGCTTTCTTT. Translated: CASSGGTEAMWNTEAFF. Drawing the rest from reference TRBV2 and TRBJ1-1, the complete variable domain is EPEVTQTPSHQVTQMGQEVILRCVPISNHLYFYWYRQILGQKVEFLVSFYNNEISEKSEIFDDQFSVERPDGSNFTLKIRSTKLEDSAMYFCASSGGTEAMWNTEAFFGQGTRLTVV.

The chain carries TRBV12-3 or TRBV12-4 and TRBJ2-3; TRBD2 aligns across 11 bases. CDR3 length: 16 amino acids. The J segment lost 5 bases and the V segment lost 5 bases, leaving 9 bases of the junction unmatched. The CDR3 DNA follows: TGTGCCAGCAGTCCCTTCGGGACTAGCGGAGGAGATACGCAGTATTTT. It yields the protein CASSPFGTSGGDTQYF.

For this clonotype: A single base separates this from a much larger clone, so it may be a read error. The chain carries TRBV7-2 and TRBJ2-3; no reliable D call. Per the germline V gene, CDR1 is SGHTA and CDR2 is FQGNSA. The V gene lost 10 bases and the J gene lost 6 bases, with 23 bases spanning the gap. This CDR3 is 15 amino acids long. The CDR3 coding sequence is TGTGCCAACACCCTTTGGGCTCTACCTCACGATACGCAGTATTTT. Translation: CANTLWALPHDTQYF.

This clonotype was counted a few times. The chain is built from TRBV19 and TRBJ1-1, with a tentative D call TRBD1 (6 bases). CDR1 is LNHDA, CDR2 SQIVND, per germline (reference sequence). This CDR3 is 17 amino acids long. V was clipped by 4 bases and J by 0 bases, with 18 bases between them. The CDR3 region has the DNA TGTGCCAGTAGTAAGGTGCAGGGGCGTGGGATGAACACTGAAGCTTTCTTT. This sequence encodes CASSKVQGRGMNTEAFF.

The rearrangement uses TRBV19 and TRBJ2-3, with TRBD2 matching 12 bases. CDR3 length equals 17 residues. Germline V gene sequence: CDR1 LNHDA, CDR2 SQIVND (reference sequence). The V and J ends lost 3 bases and 1 base, in that order; junction bases with no gene match: 5. The CDR3 sequence: CASSIPRLAGGTDTQYF. The CDR3, as DNA: TGTGCCAGTAGTATCCCTCGACTAGCGGGGGGCACAGATACGCAGTATTTT.

The V call is TRBV7-9, the J call TRBJ1-1, with unresolved D. The CDR3 loop spans 14 amino acids. Between the trimmed V and J ends, which lost 2 bases and 4 bases, there was a span of 11 bases. Germline CDR1 SEHNR, CDR2 FQNEAQ (reference sequence). In DNA form, the CDR3 reads TGTGCCAGCAGCTTACCTCAGTCCGGCACTGAAGCTTTCTTT. Its protein product is CASSLPQSGTEAFF.

The table lists this clonotype with a count of one. The genes are TRBV27 and TRBJ1-2; no definite D call. With 5 bases removed from V and 3 bases from J, the gap between germline ends came to 16 bases. CDR3 size: 15 residues. Germline values: CDR1 MNHEY, CDR2 SMNVEV (reference sequence). This chain's CDR3 is CASSPKDDWDYGYTF. CDR3 DNA sequence: TGTGCCAGCAGTCCTAAAGACGACTGGGACTATGGCTACACCTTC.

This chain joins TRBV6-5 and TRBJ1-1, with unresolved D. V was shortened by 2 bases and J by 1 base, with 14 bases between the two germline ends. CDR1 MNHEY and CDR2 SVGAGI come from the germline V gene. CDR3 length equals 16 residues. CDR3 sequence (DNA): TGTGCCAGCAGTTACCCCCCGGGAAGTTCGAACACTGAAGCTTTCTTT. Its protein is CASSYPPGSSNTEAFF.

V usage is TRBV18 and J usage is TRBJ1-4; TRBD1 agrees at 8 bases. This CDR3 is 16 amino acids long. The V gene end was trimmed by 5 bases and the J gene end by 1 base; junction bases not matched to a gene: 6. Germline values: CDR1 KGHSH, CDR2 LQKENI. The CDR3 reads CASSAIDRGTNEKLFF. In nucleotides, the CDR3 is TGTGCCAGCTCAGCGATCGACAGGGGAACTAATGAAAAACTGTTTTTT.

The V gene is TRBV19, the J gene TRBJ2-3, with D possibly TRBD1 on 6 matching bases. The germline V gene has CDR1 LNHDA and CDR2 SQIVND (reference sequence). The CDR3 loop spans 16 amino acids. Trimming took 2 bases from V and 4 from J, leaving 16 bases between them. CDR3 in amino acids: CASSILRQVRADTQYF. CDR3 in DNA: TGTGCCAGTAGTATATTGCGACAGGTACGCGCAGATACGCAGTATTTT.

A few counts support this clonotype. The chain is built from TRBV27 and TRBJ1-5; no clear D. The germline gives CDR1 MNHEY, CDR2 SMNVEV (reference sequence). V lost 3 bases and J lost 5, with 8 bases in between. This CDR3 is 13 amino acids long. CDR3 in amino acids: CASSFGRHQPQHF. The DNA for the CDR3 is TGTGCCAGCAGTTTCGGGCGACATCAGCCCCAGCATTTT.

The chain is built from TRBV24-1 and TRBJ1-3; no clear D gene. Germline V lookup: CDR1 KGHDR, CDR2 SFDVKD. V gave up 0 bases and J gave up 0 bases, with 2 bases separating them. The CDR3 is made up of 14 amino acids. CDR3 loop: CATSDLSSGNTIYF. The DNA of the CDR3 is TGTGCCACCAGTGATTTGAGCTCTGGAAACACCATATATTTT.

This clonotype was seen only a few times. The CDR3 protein is CASSPSGTPNTEAFF. The CDR3 coding sequence is TGTGCCAGCAGCCCCTCCGGGACACCGAACACTGAAGCTTTCTTT. This chain links TRBV7-3 with TRBJ1-1; tentative D call: TRBD1 (6 bases). The CDR3 sequence is 15 residues long. V lost 5 bases, J lost 1 base, and 14 bases lay in between. The germline V gene has CDR1 SGHTA and CDR2 FQGTGA.

This clonotype was found a few times. At one of its ends the junction is not consistent with the germline gene, which may arise from a read error. This chain connects TRBV7-7 to TRBJ2-2; no reliable D call. CDR1 is SSHAT, CDR2 FNYEAQ, per germline (reference sequence). The CDR3 consists of 17 residues. The CDR3 DNA reads TGTGCTAGCAGCTTCAGTTCCGCCTCATTGAACACCGGGGAGCTGTTTTTT. This codes for CASSFSSASLNTGELFF. The variable domain in full, with the rest retrieved from reference TRBV7-7 and TRBJ2-2, is GAGVSQSPRYKVTKRGQDVTLRCDPISSHATLYWYQQALGQGPEFLTYFNYEAQPDKSGLPSDRFSAERPEGSISTLTIQRTEQRDSAMYRCASSFSSASLNTGELFFGEGSRLTVL.

CDR3 residues: CASSPSASRNMNTEAFF. DNA for the CDR3: TGTGCCAGCAGCCCGAGTGCCAGCAGGAACATGAACACTGAAGCTTTCTTT. V gene TRBV4-2 combines with J gene TRBJ1-1; D is ambiguous. From germline, CDR1 is LGHNA and CDR2 YNFKEQ. The CDR3 is made up of 17 amino acids. V gave up 4 bases and J gave up 0 bases, with 18 bases separating them.

This clonotype was seen many times. The chain joins TRBV7-6 to TRBJ2-7; the D is unclear. The CDR3 has 15 amino acids. Trimming cost V 1 base and J 1 base, with 11 bases left between them. Germline V CDR1 and CDR2: SGHVS, FNYEAQ. The CDR3 here is CASSLGSVGSYEQYF. The CDR3 DNA follows: TGTGCCAGCAGCTTAGGGTCAGTAGGGTCCTACGAGCAGTACTTC.